These T cell receptor beta chains were read from a single sample in a study of T cell repertoires in ileal Crohn's disease. Method: immunoSEQ multiplex PCR; TCRdb's copy keeps in-frame clones and lacks some. This sample has 4,000 to 5,000 clones, with approximately 82% found just once. Input material: ileal tissue. All receptors come from an adult with Crohn's disease. Both conserved end residues are part of each CDR3.

v_gene: TRBV12-5
CDR3aa: CASRGTGNTIYF

v_gene: TRBV6-1
CDR3aa: CASSPEDRNSYEQYF

v_gene: TRBV5-1
CDR3aa: CASSFGGPYNEQFF

v_gene: TRBV5-1
CDR3aa: CASSTGQGWGYTF

v_gene: TRBV19
CDR3aa: CASSIGVRRMTGELFF

v_gene: TRBV28
CDR3aa: CASSLQGATQPQHF

v_gene: TRBV7-9
CDR3aa: CASTRDYGYTF

v_gene: TRBV2
CDR3aa: CASSSSTGGANSPLHF

v_gene: TRBV7-8
CDR3aa: CASSSGTGAYNEQFF

v_gene: TRBV30
CDR3aa: CAWDRVEGEAFF

v_gene: TRBV5-1
CDR3aa: CASSLSAGAHNSPLHF

v_gene: TRBV19
CDR3aa: CASSLGQEFRNIQYF

v_gene: TRBV2
CDR3aa: CASSGGTITEAFF

v_gene: TRBV2
CDR3aa: CASSERGHYEQYF

v_gene: TRBV23-1
CDR3aa: CANYPRGSDGYTF

v_gene: TRBV7-2
CDR3aa: CASPLGLLTNTGELFF

v_gene: TRBV18
CDR3aa: CASSPSGRSSYEQYF

v_gene: TRBV6-5
CDR3aa: CASSYPGGTGEQYF

v_gene: TRBV6-5
CDR3aa: CASSPGRHGYTF

v_gene: TRBV19
CDR3aa: CACRNSLRDEKLFF

v_gene: TRBV29-1
CDR3aa: CSVSRGTDGTDTQYF

v_gene: TRBV19
CDR3aa: CASSIASDRRELFF

v_gene: TRBV18
CDR3aa: CASSKGARTEAFF

v_gene: TRBV28
CDR3aa: CASSPSGTGLEQYF

v_gene: TRBV25-1
CDR3aa: CASSRLTMNTEAFF

v_gene: TRBV28
CDR3aa: CASSTPDGLYTDTQYF

v_gene: TRBV7-9
CDR3aa: CAYRDRNNSPLHF

v_gene: TRBV5-1
CDR3aa: CASSPLGRQGTEAFF

v_gene: TRBV28
CDR3aa: CASSPAGQGRNQPQHF

v_gene: TRBV19
CDR3aa: CASSPGESGIGAFF

v_gene: TRBV10-3
CDR3aa: CAISVPGEKEAFF

v_gene: TRBV4-2
CDR3aa: CASSQEGANTEAFF

v_gene: TRBV27
CDR3aa: CASRRDRASTEAFF

v_gene: TRBV28
CDR3aa: CASQGTPSYEQYF

v_gene: TRBV5-6
CDR3aa: CASSLGSEVGGYTF

v_gene: TRBV6-1
CDR3aa: CASRLTGDRLGEQYF

v_gene: TRBV6-1
CDR3aa: CASREPGQGTNEQFF

v_gene: TRBV10-2
CDR3aa: CASADRALIYEQYF

v_gene: TRBV12-5
CDR3aa: CASGFGTSYGYTF

v_gene: TRBV18
CDR3aa: CASSPGGGWTEAFF

v_gene: TRBV2
CDR3aa: CASRGDRGNSPLHF

v_gene: TRBV18
CDR3aa: CASSPNRPGTEAFF